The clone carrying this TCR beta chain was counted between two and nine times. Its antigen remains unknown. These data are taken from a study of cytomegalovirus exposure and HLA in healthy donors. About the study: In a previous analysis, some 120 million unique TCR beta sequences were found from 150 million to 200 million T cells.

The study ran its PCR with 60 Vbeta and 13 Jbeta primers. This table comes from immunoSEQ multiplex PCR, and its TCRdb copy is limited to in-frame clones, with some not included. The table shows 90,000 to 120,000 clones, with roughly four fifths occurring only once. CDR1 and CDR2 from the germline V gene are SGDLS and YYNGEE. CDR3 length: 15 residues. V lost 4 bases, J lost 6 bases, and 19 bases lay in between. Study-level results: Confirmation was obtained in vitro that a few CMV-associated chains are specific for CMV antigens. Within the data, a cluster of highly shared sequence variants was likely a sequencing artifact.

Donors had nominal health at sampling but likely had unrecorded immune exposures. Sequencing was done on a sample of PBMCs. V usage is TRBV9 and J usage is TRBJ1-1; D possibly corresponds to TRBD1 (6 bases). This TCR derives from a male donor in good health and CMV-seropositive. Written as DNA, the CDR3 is TGTGCCAGCAGCCCCCGGACAGACAGAACGTCTGAAGCTTTCTTT. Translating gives CASSPRTDRTSEAFF.